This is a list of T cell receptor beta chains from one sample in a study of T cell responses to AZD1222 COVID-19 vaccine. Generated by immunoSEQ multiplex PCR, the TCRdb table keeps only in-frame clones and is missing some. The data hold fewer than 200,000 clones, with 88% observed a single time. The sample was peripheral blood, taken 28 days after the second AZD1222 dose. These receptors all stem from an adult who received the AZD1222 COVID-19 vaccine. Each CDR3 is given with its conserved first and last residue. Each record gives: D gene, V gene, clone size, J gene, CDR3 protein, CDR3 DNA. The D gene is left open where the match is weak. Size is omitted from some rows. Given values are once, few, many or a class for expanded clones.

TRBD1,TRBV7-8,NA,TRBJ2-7,CASSLRPRQTGTHASYEQYF,TGTGCCAGCAGCTTAAGGCCCAGGCAGACAGGGACCCACGCTTCCTACGAGCAGTACTTC
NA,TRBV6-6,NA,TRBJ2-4,CASTARGRGGIQYF,TGTGCCAGCACCGCACGGGGACGAGGGGGCATTCAGTACTTC
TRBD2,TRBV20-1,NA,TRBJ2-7,CSASSGGPLAYEQYF,TGCAGTGCTAGTAGCGGGGGGCCCCTCGCCTACGAGCAGTACTTC
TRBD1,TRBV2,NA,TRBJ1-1,CASSERPLPPRTGGWFGEAFF,TGTGCCAGCAGTGAAAGGCCCCTTCCTCCACGGACAGGGGGCTGGTTTGGTGAAGCTTTCTTT
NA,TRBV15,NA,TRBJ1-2,CATSRDRDHGYTF,TGTGCCACCAGCAGAGACAGGGATCATGGCTACACCTTC
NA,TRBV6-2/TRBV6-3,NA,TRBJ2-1,CASSYSDRRFNEQFF,TGTGCCAGCAGTTACTCCGACCGTAGGTTCAATGAGCAGTTCTTC
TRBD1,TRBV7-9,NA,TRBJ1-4,CASSASYRGRGEKLFF,TGTGCCAGCAGCGCTTCTTACAGGGGGCGAGGGGAAAAACTGTTTTTT
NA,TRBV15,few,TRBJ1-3,CATSPPGVTGNTIYF,TGTGCCACCAGCCCCCCTGGGGTGACTGGAAACACCATATATTTT
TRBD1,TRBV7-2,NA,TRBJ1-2,CASSNRGPYGYTF,TGTGCCAGCAGCAACAGGGGCCCCTATGGCTACACCTTC
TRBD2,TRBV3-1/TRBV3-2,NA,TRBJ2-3,CASSLYPSGGTTDTQYF,TGTGCCAGCAGCCTCTACCCTAGCGGGGGTACCACAGATACGCAGTATTTT
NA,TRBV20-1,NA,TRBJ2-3,CSARTRTQYF,TGCAGTGCTAGAACCCGTACGCAGTATTTT
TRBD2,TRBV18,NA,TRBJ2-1,CASSPPGAGYNEQFF,TGTGCCAGCTCACCACCGGGAGCGGGATACAATGAGCAGTTCTTC
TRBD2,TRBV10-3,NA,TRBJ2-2,CAISEIVSGTTGELFF,TGTGCCATCAGTGAAATTGTGAGCGGGACCACCGGGGAGCTGTTTTTT
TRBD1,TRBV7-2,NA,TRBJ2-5,CASSQNPRQGETQYF,TGTGCCAGCAGCCAAAACCCCCGACAGGGCGAGACCCAGTACTTC
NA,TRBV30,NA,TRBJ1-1,CAWKPGGGRITEAFF,TGTGCCTGGAAACCCGGTGGGGGGCGCATCACTGAAGCTTTCTTT
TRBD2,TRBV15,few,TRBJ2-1,CATSRESGEIRQFF,TGTGCCACCAGCAGAGAAAGCGGGGAGATAAGGCAGTTCTTC
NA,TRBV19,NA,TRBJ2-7,CASSPGPSYEQYF,TGTGCCAGTAGCCCTGGACCGAGCTACGAGCAGTACTTC
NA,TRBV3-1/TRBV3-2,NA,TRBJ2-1,CASSQDRDYNEQFF,TGTGCCAGCAGCCAAGATCGGGACTACAATGAGCAGTTCTTC
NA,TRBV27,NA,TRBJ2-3,CASSFGFSGSDTQYF,TGTGCCAGCAGTTTCGGCTTCAGCGGGTCAGATACGCAGTATTTT
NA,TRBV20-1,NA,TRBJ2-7,CSAGGGSEQYF,TGCAGTGCGGGTGGCGGCAGCGAGCAGTACTTC
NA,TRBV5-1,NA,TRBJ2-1,CASSLPDSSSSYNEQFF,TGCGCCAGCAGCTTGCCCGACAGCTCGAGCTCCTACAATGAGCAGTTCTTC
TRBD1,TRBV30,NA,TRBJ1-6,CAGSGQSIGLLHF,TGTGCCGGCTCGGGACAGTCGATTGGGCTCCTCCACTTT
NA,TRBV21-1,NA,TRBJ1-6,CASRRSTVGGTGFYNSPLHF,TGTGCCAGCCGACGAAGCACTGTGGGCGGGACAGGCTTCTATAATTCACCCCTCCACTTT
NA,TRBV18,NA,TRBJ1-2,CASSPGRFDGYTF,TGTGCCAGCTCACCTGGGAGGTTTGATGGCTACACCTTC
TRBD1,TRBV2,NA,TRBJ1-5,CASREGQGLDQPQHF,TGTGCCAGCAGAGAGGGACAGGGTTTGGATCAGCCCCAGCATTTT
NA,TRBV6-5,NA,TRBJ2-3,CAGGLGGSPDTQYF,TGTGCCGGCGGACTAGGGGGGTCCCCAGATACGCAGTATTTT
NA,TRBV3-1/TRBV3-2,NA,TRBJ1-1,CASSYRDLEKGAFF,TGTGCCAGCAGCTACCGGGACCTCGAGAAGGGAGCTTTCTTT
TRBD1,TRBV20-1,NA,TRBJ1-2,CSAGMTGPNTF,TGCAGTGCTGGCATGACAGGGCCAAACACCTTC
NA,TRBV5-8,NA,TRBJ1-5,CASSFGLNQPQHF,TGTGCCAGCAGCTTTGGACTCAATCAGCCCCAGCATTTT
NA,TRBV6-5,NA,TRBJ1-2,CAARVGHTSNYGYTF,TGTGCCGCACGAGTTGGGCACACATCTAACTATGGCTACACCTTC
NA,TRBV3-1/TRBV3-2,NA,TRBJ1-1,CASSQALMNTEAFF,TGTGCCAGCAGCCAGGCCCTTATGAACACTGAAGCTTTCTTT
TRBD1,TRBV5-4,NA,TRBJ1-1,CASSLSFNRGLAEAFF,TGTGCCAGCAGCTTATCTTTTAACAGGGGGCTCGCTGAAGCTTTCTTT
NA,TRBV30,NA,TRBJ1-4,CAWSRGLNEKLFF,TGTGCCTGGAGTCGGGGGTTGAATGAAAAACTGTTTTTT
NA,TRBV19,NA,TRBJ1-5,CASTLGTDRQPQHF,TGTGCCAGTACCCTAGGGACTGACAGGCAGCCCCAGCATTTT
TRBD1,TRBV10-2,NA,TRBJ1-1,CASTPGTVNTEAFF,TGCGCCAGCACCCCCGGGACAGTGAACACTGAAGCTTTCTTT
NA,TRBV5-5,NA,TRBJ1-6,CASSLVVMYSPLHF,TGTGCCAGCAGCTTGGTAGTCATGTACTCACCCCTCCACTTT
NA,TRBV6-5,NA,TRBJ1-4,CASSYGGASNEKLFF,TGTGCCAGCAGTTACGGCGGCGCGTCAAATGAAAAACTGTTTTTT
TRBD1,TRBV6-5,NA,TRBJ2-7,CASSFTETGSGEQYF,TGTGCCAGCAGCTTTACCGAGACAGGGTCGGGCGAGCAGTACTTC
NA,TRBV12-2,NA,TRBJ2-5,CASRPGTSGVETQYF,TGTGCAAGTCGCCCAGGGACTAGCGGGGTTGAGACCCAGTACTTC
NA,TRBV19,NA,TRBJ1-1,CASTWGTEAFF,TGTGCCAGTACGTGGGGGACTGAAGCTTTCTTT
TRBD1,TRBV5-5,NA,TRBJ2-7,CASTTRTGLSYEQYF,TGTGCCAGCACCACCCGGACAGGATTGTCCTACGAGCAGTACTTC
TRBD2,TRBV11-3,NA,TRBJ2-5,CASSPGTSYETQYF,TGTGCCAGCAGCCCCGGGACTAGTTATGAGACCCAGTACTTC
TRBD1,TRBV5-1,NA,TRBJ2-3,CASSLLTGAALDTQYF,TGCGCCAGCAGCTTGCTGACAGGGGCCGCCCTAGATACGCAGTATTTT
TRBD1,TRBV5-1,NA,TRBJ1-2,CASSGTGGYGYTF,TGCGCCAGCAGCGGGACAGGGGGCTATGGCTACACCTTC
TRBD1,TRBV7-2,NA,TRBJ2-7,CASSPNSGQGNEQYF,TGTGCCAGCAGCCCTAACTCCGGACAGGGGAACGAGCAGTACTTC